The 5 T cell receptor gamma chains below come from one sample, sequenced in a study of in vitro expanded adult blood gammadelta T cells. After expansion, live CD3+ TCRgammadelta+ Vgamma9+ Vdelta2+ T cells were FACS-sorted. A one-day pulse of about 9.1 nM HMBPP was given to PBMC before three washes. IL-2 was replenished every 3 to 4 days during a roughly 14-day expansion. Antigen specificity for these receptors is unknown. TCRdb re-called clones from the 5' RACE reads via CATT. The sample consists of 130 to 150 gamma-chain clones, 6.5% to 7.5% of them appearing once. Material: gamma-delta T cells from peripheral blood expanded in culture, obtained from an in vitro culture stimulated with HMBPP. Source of these receptors: an adult in good health.

This clone is labeled large. The rearrangement links TRGV9 to TRGJP. Germline trimming cut 3 bases from V and 5 bases from J; bases unmatched to any gene: 1. The CDR3 runs to 15 residues. Germline V gene data show CDR1 as GITISATS and CDR2 as ISYDGTV (reference sequence). The CDR3 spells CALWEKELGKKIKVF. The CDR3 DNA sequence: TGTGCCTTGTGGGAGAAAGAGTTGGGCAAAAAAATCAAGGTATTT.

This clone counts as large. The V gene is TRGV9, the J gene TRGJP. The germline gives CDR1 GITISATS, CDR2 ISYDGTV (reference sequence). J was trimmed by 6 bases and V by 0 bases; bases with no gene match: 5. The CDR3 consists of 17 residues. As DNA, the CDR3 is TGTGCCTTGTGGGAGGTGCGGTCAGAGTTGGGCAAAAAAATCAAGGTATTT. This sequence encodes CALWEVRSELGKKIKVF.

This clone was observed a handful of times. TCRdb assigns this DNA the protein of a much larger clone, which departs from its translation at residue 13; this likely reflects a read error, and the protein shown comes from translating the DNA. The chain is built from TRGV9 and TRGJP. Germline V CDR1 and CDR2: GITISATS, ISYDGTV (reference sequence). The CDR3 has 16 residues. In nucleotides, the CDR3 is TGTGCCTTGTGGGAGACGCAAGAGTTGGGCAAAAAAAACAAGGTATTT. It encodes CALWETQELGKKNKVF.

In its sample, this clone is large. Only one base separates this from a far larger clonotype, so it likely reflects a read error. The rearrangement uses TRGV9 and TRGJP. The CDR3 covers 16 residues. The V gene end was trimmed by 7 bases and the J gene end by 3 bases; junction bases not matched to a gene: 6. Per the germline V gene, CDR1 is GITISATS and CDR2 is ISYDGTV (reference sequence). The CDR3 loop is CALCETQELGKKIKVF. In DNA, the CDR3 is TGTGCCTTGTGTGAGACGCAAGAGTTGGGCAAAAAAATCAAGGTATTT.

This clone is labeled as large. The J gene is TRGJP, the V gene TRGV9. The CDR3 runs 14 residues. V dropped 6 bases and J dropped 5; count of bases not matched to a gene: 1. Germline lookup yields CDR1 GITISATS and CDR2 ISYDGTV (reference sequence). Here the CDR3 reads CALWKELGKKIKVF. Here the CDR3 DNA reads TGTGCCTTGTGGAAAGAGTTGGGCAAAAAAATCAAGGTATTT.